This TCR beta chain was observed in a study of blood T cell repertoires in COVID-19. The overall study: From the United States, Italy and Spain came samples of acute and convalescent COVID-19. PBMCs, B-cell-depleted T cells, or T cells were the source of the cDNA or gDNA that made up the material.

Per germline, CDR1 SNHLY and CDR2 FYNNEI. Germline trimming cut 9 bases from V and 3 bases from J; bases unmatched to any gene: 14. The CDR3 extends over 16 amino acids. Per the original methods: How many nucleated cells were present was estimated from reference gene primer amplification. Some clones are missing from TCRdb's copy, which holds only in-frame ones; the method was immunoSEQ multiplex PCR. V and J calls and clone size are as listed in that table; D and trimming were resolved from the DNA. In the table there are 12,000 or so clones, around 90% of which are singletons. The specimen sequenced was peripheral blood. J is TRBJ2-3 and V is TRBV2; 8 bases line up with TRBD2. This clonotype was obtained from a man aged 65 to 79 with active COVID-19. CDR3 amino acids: CASTEERGTGTDTQYF. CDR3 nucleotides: TGTGCCAGTACCGAAGAGCGGGGGACCGGTACAGATACGCAGTATTTT.